These 14 T cell receptor beta chains came from one sample sequenced in a study of Ad26.COV2.S vaccination and SARS-CoV-2 variants. The treatment was: roughly 20 received Ad26.COV2.S at low or high dose, single or two shots; roughly five received placebo; per-sample allocation not given. Sampling occurred on day 63 after the first vaccine or placebo injection. Here immunoSEQ multiplex PCR was the method, and the copy in TCRdb shows in-frame clones only, minus some. The repertoire holds 400,000 or so clones, roughly nine tenths seen once, with under 3.5% in the top ten. Sequencing was performed on peripheral blood, taken in a trial of Ad26.COV2.S vaccine versus placebo. Receptors were obtained from a person between 18 and 65 years old who received the Ad26.COV2.S COVID-19 vaccine or a placebo.

This chain uses TRBV29-1 with TRBJ2-5; 9 nucleotides line up with TRBD1. The CDR3 sequence is 17 residues long. From germline, CDR1 is SQVTM and CDR2 ANQGSEA. V was clipped by 2 bases and J by 1 base; unmatched bases: 11. The CDR3 spells CSVEQTGGTDSQETQYF. The DNA of the CDR3 is TGCAGCGTTGAACAGACAGGGGGTACAGACTCCCAAGAGACCCAGTACTTC.

In its sample, this clone was seen once. The chain recombines TRBV5-1 with TRBJ1-4, with 8 bases fitting TRBD1. CDR1 is SGHRS and CDR2 is YFSETQ in the germline V gene. This CDR3 contains 15 residues. The V segment lost 4 bases and the J segment 8 bases; nucleotides outside the gene matches: 10. The CDR3 DNA is TGCGCCAGCAGCCCCGGGACAGGAGAGGAGGAAAAACTGTTTTTT. Amino acids: CASSPGTGEEEKLFF.

The V call is TRBV7-8, the J call TRBJ2-4; 11 bases map to TRBD1. J lost 6 bases, V lost 3 bases, and 1 base had no gene match. The CDR3 is made up of 14 amino acids. From germline, CDR1 is SGHVS and CDR2 FQNEAQ. CDR3 sequence (DNA): TGTGCCAGCAGCTTGGGACAGGGGGGAAACATTCAGTACTTC. Its translation is CASSLGQGGNIQYF.

The chain combines TRBV6-5 with TRBJ1-5; unclear D gene. V shed 6 bases and J shed 2 bases, with 8 bases lying between them. CDR1 and CDR2 from the germline V gene are MNHEY and SVGAGI. This CDR3 has 13 amino acids. CDR3 sequence (DNA): TGTGCCAGCAGACCTATTGGCAATCAGCCCCAGCATTTT. Its protein product is CASRPIGNQPQHF.

With respect to this clone: This sample includes further DNA sequences coding for the same CDR3. The chain combines TRBV5-1 with TRBJ2-5, with D hard to call. The CDR3 has 13 amino acids. V lost 0 bases and J 4 bases, leaving 7 bases between the germline ends. Germline assignment: CDR1 SGHRS and CDR2 YFSETQ. CDR3 DNA: TGCGCCAGCAGCTTGGGGGATCCAGAGACCCAGTACTTC. As protein: CASSLGDPETQYF.

This clone was seen only a few times. J is TRBJ1-1 and V is TRBV4-3; D is perhaps TRBD1 (5 bases). Germline loops: CDR1 LGHNA, CDR2 YSLEER. This CDR3 is built from 15 residues. V lost 0 bases to trimming and J lost 5 bases, with 13 bases between them. CDR3 protein: CASSQDLPGGTEAFF. As DNA, the CDR3 is TGCGCCAGCAGCCAAGATCTTCCGGGGGGTACTGAAGCTTTCTTT.

This chain links TRBV7-8 with TRBJ2-1, with D tentatively TRBD2 (6 bases). The germline CDR1 and CDR2 sequences are SGHVS and FQNEAQ. The V gene lost 0 bases and the J gene lost 3 bases, with 12 bases spanning the gap. The CDR3 is 16 amino acids. The DNA of the CDR3 is TGTGCCAGCAGCTTAGCAGGCGGGGATTACTACAATGAGCAGTTCTTC. Translation: CASSLAGGDYYNEQFF. The full variable domain, its missing parts supplied by reference TRBV7-8 and TRBJ2-1, is GAGVSQSPRYKVAKRGQDVALRCDPISGHVSLFWYQQALGQGPEFLTYFQNEAQLDKSGLPSDRFFAERPEGSVSTLKIQRTQQEDSAVYLCASSLAGGDYYNEQFFGPGTRLTVL.

The chain links TRBV19 to TRBJ2-7, with TRBD1 matching over 9 bases. The CDR3 has 14 amino acids. CDR1 and CDR2 from the germline V gene are LNHDA and SQIVND (reference sequence). V lost 4 bases and J lost 0; bases outside the gene matches: 1. CDR3 sequence: CASSRDRVSYEQYF. In DNA, the CDR3 is TGTGCCAGTAGTAGGGACAGGGTCTCCTACGAGCAGTACTTC. The full variable domain, rest sourced from reference TRBV19 and TRBJ2-7, is DGGITQSPKYLFRKEGQNVTLSCEQNLNHDAMYWYRQDPGQGLRLIYYSQIVNDFQKGDIAEGYSVSREKKESFPLTVTSAQKNPTAFYLCASSRDRVSYEQYFGPGTRLTVT.

This chain connects TRBV5-8 to TRBJ2-2, with D maybe TRBD1 (6 bases). Trimming shortened V by 4 bases and J by 1 base, and 14 bases separated the two germline ends. The CDR3 is 16 amino acids. In germline, CDR1 is SGHTS, CDR2 YDEGEE. The CDR3 DNA reads as TGTGCCAGCAGCCCATTCATAGGGGGGAACACCGGGGAGCTGTTTTTT. As protein: CASSPFIGGNTGELFF.

This clone is a singleton in its sample. The rearrangement joins TRBV7-2 to TRBJ1-4; D gene unclear. The CDR3 is made up of 15 amino acids. Germline-derived CDR1 and CDR2 are SGHTA and FQGNSA. V lost 4 bases to trimming and J lost 5 bases, with 14 bases between them. The CDR3 protein is CASSSDPGGNEKLFF. The DNA of the CDR3 is TGTGCCAGCAGCTCGGACCCCGGCGGAAATGAAAAACTGTTTTTT.

This clone has more than one count but fewer than ten. V is TRBV10-1 and J is TRBJ1-2, with D uncertain. Germline V gene lookup returns CDR1 WNHNN and CDR2 SYGVQD (reference sequence). Trimming removed 1 base from V and 6 bases from J, with 12 bases in between. This CDR3 is 14 amino acids long. CDR3 sequence (DNA): TGCGCCAGCAGTGAGTACCGGGATATCGATGGCTACACCTTC. Its translation: CASSEYRDIDGYTF.

V and J are TRBV29-1 and TRBJ2-1; the match to TRBD2 covers 8 bases. The CDR3 consists of 16 residues. Trimming took 4 bases from V and 9 from J; bases not matched to a gene: 17. CDR1 and CDR2 (germline): SQVTM, ANQGSEA. The CDR3 here is CSVGPLPGGAGSEQFF. The DNA of the CDR3 is TGCAGCGTTGGACCCCTACCCGGGGGGGCGGGAAGTGAGCAGTTCTTC.

The rearrangement joins TRBV18 to TRBJ2-7; 8 positions agree with TRBD2. Germline V gene sequence: CDR1 KGHSH, CDR2 LQKENI. After removal of 5 bases from V and 5 bases from J, the junction contained 2 bases not matched to a gene. The length of the CDR3 is 12 residues. In DNA form, the CDR3 reads TGTGCCAGCTCATACGGGGGGGACGAGCAGTACTTC. It codes for CASSYGGDEQYF. Looking up the rest from reference TRBV18 and TRBJ2-7 gives the full variable domain: NAGVMQNPRHLVRRRGQEARLRCSPMKGHSHVYWYRQLPEEGLKFMVYLQKENIIDESGMPKERFSAEFPKEGPSILRIQQVVRGDSAAYFCASSYGGDEQYFGPGTRLTVT.

Points on this clone: This specimen includes other DNA sequences encoding the same CDR3. The chain uses TRBV18 and TRBJ2-2; D uncertain. The CDR3 covers 13 residues. CDR1 and CDR2 (germline): KGHSH, LQKENI. With 2 bases removed from V and 1 base from J, the gap between germline ends came to 2 bases. CDR3 DNA sequence: TGTGCCAGCTCACCAGGGAACACCGGGGAGCTGTTTTTT. Residues: CASSPGNTGELFF.